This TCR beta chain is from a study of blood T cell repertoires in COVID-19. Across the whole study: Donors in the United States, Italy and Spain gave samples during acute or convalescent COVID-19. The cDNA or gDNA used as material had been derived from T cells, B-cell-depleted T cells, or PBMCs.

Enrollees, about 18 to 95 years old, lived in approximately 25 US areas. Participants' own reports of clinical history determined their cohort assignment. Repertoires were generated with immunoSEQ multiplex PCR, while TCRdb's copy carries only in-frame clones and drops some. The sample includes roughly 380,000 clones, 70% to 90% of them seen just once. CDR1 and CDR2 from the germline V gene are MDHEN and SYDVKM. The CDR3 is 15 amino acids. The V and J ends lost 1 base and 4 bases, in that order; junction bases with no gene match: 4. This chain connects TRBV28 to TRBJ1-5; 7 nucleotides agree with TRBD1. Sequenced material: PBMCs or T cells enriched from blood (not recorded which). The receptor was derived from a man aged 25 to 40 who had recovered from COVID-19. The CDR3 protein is CASSLSQTGNQPQHF. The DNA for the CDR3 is TGTGCCAGCAGTTTATCCCAGACAGGGAATCAGCCCCAGCATTTT.